This TCR beta chain appears in the sequencing data of a study of blood T cell repertoires in COVID-19. At the level of the study: Sites in the United States, Italy and Spain provided acute and convalescent COVID-19 samples. PBMCs, B-cell-depleted T cells, or T cells were the source of the cDNA or gDNA that made up the material.

This CDR3 region has 14 residues. J gave up 5 bases and V 4 bases, and 4 bases lay outside the gene matches. The germline CDR1 and CDR2 sequences are MDHEN and SYDVKM. Authors' processing steps: Scientists estimated how many nucleated cells there were by amplifying reference gene primers. Profiled with immunoSEQ multiplex PCR; TCRdb holds only in-frame clones, not every one. The DNA was the basis for D and trimming; V, J and clone size are from that table. The sample holds 150,000 to 200,000 clones, around 84% seen once. The chain couples TRBV28 to TRBJ2-7; 11 nucleotides match TRBD2. The sequenced sample was peripheral blood. This receptor was identified in a woman of 80 years or more with acute or convalescent COVID-19. The CDR3 loop is CASSSTSGRNEQYF. CDR3 sequence (DNA): TGTGCCAGCAGTTCTACTAGCGGGAGAAACGAGCAGTACTTC. Complete variable domain (other parts from reference TRBV28 and TRBJ2-7): DVKVTQSSRYLVKRTGEKVFLECVQDMDHENMFWYRQDPGLGLRLIYFSYDVKMKEKGDIPEGYSVSREKKERFSLILESASTNQTSMYLCASSSTSGRNEQYFGPGTRLTVT.